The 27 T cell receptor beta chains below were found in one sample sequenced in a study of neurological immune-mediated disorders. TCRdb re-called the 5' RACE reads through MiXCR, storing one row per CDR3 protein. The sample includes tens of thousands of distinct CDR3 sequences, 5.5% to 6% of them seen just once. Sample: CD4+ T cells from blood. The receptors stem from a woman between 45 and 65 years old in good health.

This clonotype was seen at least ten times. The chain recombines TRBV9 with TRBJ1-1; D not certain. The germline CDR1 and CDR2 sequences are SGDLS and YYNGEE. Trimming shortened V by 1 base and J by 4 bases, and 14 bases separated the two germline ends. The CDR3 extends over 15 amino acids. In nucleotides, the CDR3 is TGTGCCAGCAGCGTACTAACCAATATGGTCACTGAAGCTTTCTTT. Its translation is CASSVLTNMVTEAFF.

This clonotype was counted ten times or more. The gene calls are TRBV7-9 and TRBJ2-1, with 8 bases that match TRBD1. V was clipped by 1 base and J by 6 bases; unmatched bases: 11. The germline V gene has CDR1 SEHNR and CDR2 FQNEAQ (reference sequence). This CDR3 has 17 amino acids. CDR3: CASSLGQRTGKFNEQFF. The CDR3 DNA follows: TGTGCCAGCAGCTTAGGTCAGAGGACAGGGAAATTCAATGAGCAGTTCTTC. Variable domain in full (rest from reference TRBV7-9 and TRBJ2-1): DTGVSQNPRHKITKRGQNVTFRCDPISEHNRLYWYRQTLGQGPEFLTYFQNEAQLEKSRLLSDRFSAERPKGSFSTLEIQRTEQGDSAMYLCASSLGQRTGKFNEQFFGPGTRLTVL.

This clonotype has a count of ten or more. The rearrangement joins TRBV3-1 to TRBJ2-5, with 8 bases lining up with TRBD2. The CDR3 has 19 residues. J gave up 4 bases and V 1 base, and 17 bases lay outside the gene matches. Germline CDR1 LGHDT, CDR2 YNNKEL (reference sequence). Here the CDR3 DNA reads TGTGCCAGCAGCCAAGCGAACGGACTAGCCGGGGGGGGTGGAGAGACCCAGTACTTC. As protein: CASSQANGLAGGGGETQYF.

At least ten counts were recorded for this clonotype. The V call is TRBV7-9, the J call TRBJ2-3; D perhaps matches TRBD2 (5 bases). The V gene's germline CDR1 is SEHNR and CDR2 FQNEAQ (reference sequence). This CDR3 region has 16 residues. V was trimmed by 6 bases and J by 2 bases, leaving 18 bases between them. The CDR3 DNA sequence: TGTGCCAGCAGTACCTTCCGGGGAGAAGTCACAGATACGCAGTATTTT. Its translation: CASSTFRGEVTDTQYF.

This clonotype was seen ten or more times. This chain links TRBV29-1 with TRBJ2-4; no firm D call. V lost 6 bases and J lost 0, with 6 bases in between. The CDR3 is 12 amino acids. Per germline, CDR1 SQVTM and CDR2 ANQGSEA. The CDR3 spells CSVFLAKNIQYF. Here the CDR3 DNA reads TGCAGCGTCTTTCTAGCCAAAAACATTCAGTACTTC.

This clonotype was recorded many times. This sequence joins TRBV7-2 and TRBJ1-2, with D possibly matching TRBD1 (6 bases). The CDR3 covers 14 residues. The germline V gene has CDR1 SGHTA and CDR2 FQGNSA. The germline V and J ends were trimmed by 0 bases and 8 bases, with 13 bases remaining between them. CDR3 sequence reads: CASSLARNRAGYTF. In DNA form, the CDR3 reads TGTGCCAGCAGCTTAGCGCGTAACAGGGCCGGCTACACCTTC.

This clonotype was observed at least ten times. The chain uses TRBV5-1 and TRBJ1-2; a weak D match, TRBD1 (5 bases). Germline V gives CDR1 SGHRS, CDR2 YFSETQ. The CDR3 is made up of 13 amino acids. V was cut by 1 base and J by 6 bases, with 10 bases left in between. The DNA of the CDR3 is TGCGCCAGCAGCTTGCAGGGAACAAATGGCTACACCTTC. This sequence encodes CASSLQGTNGYTF.

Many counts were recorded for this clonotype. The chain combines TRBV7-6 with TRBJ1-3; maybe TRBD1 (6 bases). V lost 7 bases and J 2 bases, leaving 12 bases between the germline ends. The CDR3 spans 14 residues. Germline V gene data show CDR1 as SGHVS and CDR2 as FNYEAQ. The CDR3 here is CASKAGAAGNTIYF. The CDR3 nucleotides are TGTGCCAGCAAGGCGGGGGCGGCTGGAAACACCATATATTTT.

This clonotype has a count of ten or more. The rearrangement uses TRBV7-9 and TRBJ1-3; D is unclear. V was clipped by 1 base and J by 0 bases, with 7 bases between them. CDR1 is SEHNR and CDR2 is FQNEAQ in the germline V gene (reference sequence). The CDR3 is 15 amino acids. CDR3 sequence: CASSLGDSSGNTIYF. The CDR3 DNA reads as TGTGCCAGCAGCTTAGGGGATAGCTCTGGAAACACCATATATTTT. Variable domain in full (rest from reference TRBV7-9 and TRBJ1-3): DTGVSQNPRHKITKRGQNVTFRCDPISEHNRLYWYRQTLGQGPEFLTYFQNEAQLEKSRLLSDRFSAERPKGSFSTLEIQRTEQGDSAMYLCASSLGDSSGNTIYFGEGSWLTVV.

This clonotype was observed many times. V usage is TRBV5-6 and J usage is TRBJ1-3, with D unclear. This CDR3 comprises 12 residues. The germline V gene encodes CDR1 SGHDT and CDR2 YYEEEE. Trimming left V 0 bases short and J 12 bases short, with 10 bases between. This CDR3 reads CASSLVGRDIYF. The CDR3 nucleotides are TGTGCCAGCAGCTTGGTTGGCAGAGACATATATTTT.

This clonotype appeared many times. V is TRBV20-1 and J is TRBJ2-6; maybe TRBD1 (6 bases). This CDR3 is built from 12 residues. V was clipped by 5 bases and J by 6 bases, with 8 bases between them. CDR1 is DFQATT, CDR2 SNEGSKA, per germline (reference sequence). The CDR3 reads CSAGDKANVLTF. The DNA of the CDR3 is TGCAGTGCTGGGGACAAGGCCAACGTCCTGACTTTC.

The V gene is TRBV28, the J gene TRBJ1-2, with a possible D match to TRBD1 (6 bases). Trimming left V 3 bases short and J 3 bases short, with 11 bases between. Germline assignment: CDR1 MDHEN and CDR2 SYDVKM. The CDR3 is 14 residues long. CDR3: CASSFQGRDYGYTF. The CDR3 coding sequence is TGTGCCAGCAGTTTCCAGGGGCGAGACTATGGCTACACCTTC.

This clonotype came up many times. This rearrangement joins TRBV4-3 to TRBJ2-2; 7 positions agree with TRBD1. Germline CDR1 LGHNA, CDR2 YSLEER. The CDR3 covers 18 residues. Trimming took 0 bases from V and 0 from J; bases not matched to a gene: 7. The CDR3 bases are TGCGCCAGCAGCCAAGATACTCCAGGGGGAACGAACACCGGGGAGCTGTTTTTT. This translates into CASSQDTPGGTNTGELFF.

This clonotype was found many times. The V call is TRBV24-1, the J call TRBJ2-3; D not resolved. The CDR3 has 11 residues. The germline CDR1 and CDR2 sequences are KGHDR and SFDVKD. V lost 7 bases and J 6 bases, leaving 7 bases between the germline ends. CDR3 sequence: CATSLSDTQYF. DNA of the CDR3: TGTGCCACCAGCCTTAGCGATACGCAGTATTTT.

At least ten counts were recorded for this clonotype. CDR3 loop: CASSDRTGTGNTIYF. The CDR3, as DNA: TGTGCCAGCAGCGACCGGACAGGGACTGGAAACACCATATATTTT. The chain has TRBV9 and TRBJ1-3; 8 bases fit TRBD1. Germline CDR1 is SGDLS and CDR2 is YYNGEE. With 3 bases clipped from V and 2 bases from J, the junction kept 4 bases outside the gene matches. This CDR3 region has 15 residues.

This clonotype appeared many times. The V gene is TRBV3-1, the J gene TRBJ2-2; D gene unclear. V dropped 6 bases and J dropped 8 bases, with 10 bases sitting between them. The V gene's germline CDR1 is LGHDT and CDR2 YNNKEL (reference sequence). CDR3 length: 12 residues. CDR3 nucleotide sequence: TGTGCCAGCAGATCAGAGGCGGGGGAGCTGTTTTTT. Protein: CASRSEAGELFF.

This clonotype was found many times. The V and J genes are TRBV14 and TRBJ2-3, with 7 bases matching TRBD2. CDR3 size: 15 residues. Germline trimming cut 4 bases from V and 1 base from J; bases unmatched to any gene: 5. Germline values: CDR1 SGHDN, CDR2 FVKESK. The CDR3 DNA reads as TGTGCCAGCAGCCCGCGGGGGTTCGGCACAGATACGCAGTATTTT. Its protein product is CASSPRGFGTDTQYF.

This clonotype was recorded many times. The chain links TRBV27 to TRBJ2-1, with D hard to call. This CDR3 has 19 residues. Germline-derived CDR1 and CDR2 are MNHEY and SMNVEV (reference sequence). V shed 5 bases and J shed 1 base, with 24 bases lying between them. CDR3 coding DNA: TGTGCCAGCAGTCAGAAGTCCTTGTTAGTGGTTCAATCCTACAATGAGCAGTTCTTC. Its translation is CASSQKSLLVVQSYNEQFF.

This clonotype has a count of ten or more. The CDR3 protein is CASSLETGRSEKLFF. In DNA form, the CDR3 reads TGTGCCAGCAGCTTAGAGACAGGGCGGAGTGAAAAACTGTTTTTT. This chain connects TRBV7-2 to TRBJ1-4; 7 nucleotides match TRBD1. The ends lost 1 base at V and 7 bases at J; junction bases unmatched: 6. The CDR3 consists of 15 residues. The germline CDR1 and CDR2 sequences are SGHTA and FQGNSA.

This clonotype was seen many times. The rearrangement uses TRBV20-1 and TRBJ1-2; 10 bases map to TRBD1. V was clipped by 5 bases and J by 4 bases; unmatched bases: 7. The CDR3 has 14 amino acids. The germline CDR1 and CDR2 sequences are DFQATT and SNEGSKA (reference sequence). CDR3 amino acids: CSAHTGTGAYGYTF. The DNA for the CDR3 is TGCAGTGCTCATACCGGGACAGGGGCCTATGGCTACACCTTC.

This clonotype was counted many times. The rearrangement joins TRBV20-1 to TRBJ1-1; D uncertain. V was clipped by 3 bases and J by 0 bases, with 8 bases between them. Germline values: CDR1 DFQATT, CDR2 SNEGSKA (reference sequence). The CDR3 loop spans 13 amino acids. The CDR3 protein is CSASVSVNTEAFF. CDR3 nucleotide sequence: TGCAGTGCTAGTGTTAGTGTGAACACTGAAGCTTTCTTT.

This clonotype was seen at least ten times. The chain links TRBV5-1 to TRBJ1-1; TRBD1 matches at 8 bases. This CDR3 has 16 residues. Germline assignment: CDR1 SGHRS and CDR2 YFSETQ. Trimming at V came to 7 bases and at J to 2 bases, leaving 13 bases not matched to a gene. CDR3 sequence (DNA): TGCGCCAGCCGCTCGATGACGGGACAGGTCAACACTGAAGCTTTCTTT. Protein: CASRSMTGQVNTEAFF.

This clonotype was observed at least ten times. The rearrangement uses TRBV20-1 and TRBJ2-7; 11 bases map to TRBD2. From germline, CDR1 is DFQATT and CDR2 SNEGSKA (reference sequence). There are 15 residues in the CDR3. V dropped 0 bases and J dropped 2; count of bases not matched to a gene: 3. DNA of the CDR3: TGCAGTGCTAGAGATAGCGGGAGGGGCCCCTACGAGCAGTACTTC. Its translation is CSARDSGRGPYEQYF.

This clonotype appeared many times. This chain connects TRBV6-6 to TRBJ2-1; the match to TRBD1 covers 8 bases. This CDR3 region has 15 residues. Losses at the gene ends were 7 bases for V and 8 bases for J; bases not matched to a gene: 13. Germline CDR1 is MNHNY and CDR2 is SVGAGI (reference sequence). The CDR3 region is CASTNGQGPFDEQFF. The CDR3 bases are TGTGCCAGCACTAACGGACAGGGTCCCTTCGATGAGCAGTTCTTC.

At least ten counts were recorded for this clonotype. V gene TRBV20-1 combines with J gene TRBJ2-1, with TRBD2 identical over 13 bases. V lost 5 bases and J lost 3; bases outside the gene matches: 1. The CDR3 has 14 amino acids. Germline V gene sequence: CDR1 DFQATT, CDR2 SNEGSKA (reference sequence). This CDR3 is CSAGTSGVYNEQFF. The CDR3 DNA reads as TGCAGTGCTGGGACTAGCGGGGTCTACAATGAGCAGTTCTTC.

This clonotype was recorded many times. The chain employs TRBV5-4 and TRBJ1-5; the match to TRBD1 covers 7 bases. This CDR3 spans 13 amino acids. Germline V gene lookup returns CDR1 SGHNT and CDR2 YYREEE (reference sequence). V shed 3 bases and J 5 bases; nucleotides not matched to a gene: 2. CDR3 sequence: CASSYGQDQPQHF. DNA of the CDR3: TGTGCCAGCAGCTACGGACAGGATCAGCCCCAGCATTTT.

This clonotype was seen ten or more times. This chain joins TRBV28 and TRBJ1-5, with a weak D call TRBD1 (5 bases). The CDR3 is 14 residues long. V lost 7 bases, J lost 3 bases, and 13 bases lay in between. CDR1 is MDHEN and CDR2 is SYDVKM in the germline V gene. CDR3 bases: TGTGCCAGCACCAGCGTGGGGGTCAATCAGCCCCAGCATTTT. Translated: CASTSVGVNQPQHF.